This TCR beta chain originates from a study of multiple sclerosis patients with progressive multifocal leukoencephalopathy. Time point described: time of PML onset. Every listed patient previously received interferon beta; all PML patients were women. The T3 samples were drawn when PML began. Generated by immunoSEQ multiplex PCR, the TCRdb table keeps only in-frame clones and is missing some. The data contain approximately 31,000 clones, about 90% of them seen just once; the ten biggest clones take up about 3.3%. With V trimmed by 7 bases and J by 10 bases, 14 bases remained unmatched. The CDR3 loop spans 14 amino acids. From germline, CDR1 is SQVTM and CDR2 ANQGSEA.

V is TRBV29-1 and J is TRBJ1-2; 11 nucleotides align to TRBD1. This TCR came from a human donor with progressive multifocal leukoencephalopathy. The material sequenced was PBMCs, taken from a patient treated with natalizumab. CDR3 residues: CSARTSGTGGDYTF. The CDR3 DNA reads as TGCAGCGCTAGAACCTCCGGGACAGGGGGAGACTACACCTTC.